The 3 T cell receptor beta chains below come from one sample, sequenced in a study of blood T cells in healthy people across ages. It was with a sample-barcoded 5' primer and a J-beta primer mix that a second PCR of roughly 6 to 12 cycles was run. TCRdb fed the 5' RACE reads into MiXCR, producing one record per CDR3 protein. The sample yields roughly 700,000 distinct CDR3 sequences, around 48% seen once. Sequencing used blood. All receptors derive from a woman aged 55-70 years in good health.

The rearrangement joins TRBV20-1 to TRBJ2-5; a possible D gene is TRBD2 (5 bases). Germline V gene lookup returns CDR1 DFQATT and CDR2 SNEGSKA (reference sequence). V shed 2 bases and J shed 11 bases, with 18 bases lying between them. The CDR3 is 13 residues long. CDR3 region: CSARLATYNEQYF. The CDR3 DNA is TGCAGTGCTAGACTAGCCACCTACAATGAGCAGTACTTC.

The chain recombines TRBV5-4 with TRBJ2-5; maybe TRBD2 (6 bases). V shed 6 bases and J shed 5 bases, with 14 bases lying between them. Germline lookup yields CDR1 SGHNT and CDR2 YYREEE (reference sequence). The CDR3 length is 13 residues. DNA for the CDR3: TGTGCCAGCACCGCCGGGAGACTGGAGACCCAGTACTTC. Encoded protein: CASTAGRLETQYF.

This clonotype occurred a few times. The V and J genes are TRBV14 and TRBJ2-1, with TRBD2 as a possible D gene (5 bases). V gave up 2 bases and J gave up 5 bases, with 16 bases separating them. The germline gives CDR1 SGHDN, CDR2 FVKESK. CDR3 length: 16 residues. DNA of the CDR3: TGTGCCAGCAGCCAAAATCACCGCGGGCAGAACAATGAGCAGTTCTTC. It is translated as CASSQNHRGQNNEQFF.